This T cell receptor beta chain comes out of a study of vaccination effects on CD4 cells after COVID-19. The method was immunoSEQ multiplex PCR; TCRdb's version includes in-frame clones alone and lacks a portion of them. The sample holds tens of thousands of clones, approximately 73% seen once. Antigen-specific CD4+ T cells were expanded with viral peptide pools in the ViraFEST assay before sequencing. A 10-day culture period preceded the isolation of CD4+ T cells. It was between March and December 2020 that the person had a SARS-CoV-2 infection confirmed by PCR. Germline lookup yields CDR1 SGHTA and CDR2 FQGTGA. This CDR3 has 13 amino acids. The V gene end was trimmed by 5 bases and the J gene end by 4 bases; junction bases not matched to a gene: 3. Study-wide findings and caveats: In convalescents, spike-reactive clones (those seen post-vaccine) were mainly new vaccine-induced clones.

A word on this clone: The antigen is unknown.

The TCR sequence derives from a human donor who had a prior SARS-CoV-2 infection. The specimen was CD4+ T cells from PBMCs cultured with HIV peptides, collected before COVID-19 vaccination. Stated subset: HIV-1 Nef peptide pool negative control/reference culture. This chain links TRBV7-3 with TRBJ1-2, with TRBD1 matching over 8 bases. This CDR3 reads CASSLGTGYGYTF. CDR3 DNA: TGTGCCAGCAGCCTTGGGACAGGCTATGGCTACACCTTC. The complete variable domain, with remaining parts taken from reference TRBV7-3 and TRBJ1-2, reads GAGVSQTPSNKVTEKGKYVELRCDPISGHTALYWYRQSLGQGPEFLIYFQGTGAADDSGLPNDRFFAVRPEGSVSTLKIQRTERGDSAVYLCASSLGTGYGYTFGSGTRLTVV.